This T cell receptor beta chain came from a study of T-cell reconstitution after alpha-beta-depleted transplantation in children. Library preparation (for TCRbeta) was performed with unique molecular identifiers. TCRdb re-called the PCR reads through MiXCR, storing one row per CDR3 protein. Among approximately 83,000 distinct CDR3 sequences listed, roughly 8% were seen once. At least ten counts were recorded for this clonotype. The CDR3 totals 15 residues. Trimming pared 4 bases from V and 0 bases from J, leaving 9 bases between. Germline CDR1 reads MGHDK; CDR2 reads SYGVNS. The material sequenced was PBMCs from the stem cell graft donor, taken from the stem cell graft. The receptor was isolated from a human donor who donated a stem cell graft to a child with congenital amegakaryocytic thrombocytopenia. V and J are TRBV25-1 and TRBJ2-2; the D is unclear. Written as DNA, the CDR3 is TGTGCCAGCAGTGGCCCAGGATCGAACACCGGGGAGCTGTTTTTT. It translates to CASSGPGSNTGELFF.